A selection of T cell receptor beta chains follows, all from one sample in a study of CD8 T cells in Susac syndrome. TCRdb reanalysed the immunoSEQ multiplex PCR reads using MiXCR and keeps one entry per CDR3 protein. The sample has approximately 120,000 distinct CDR3 sequences; about 93% are singletons. The sequenced material came from CD8+ T cells from PBMCs. Source of these receptors: a human donor with multiple sclerosis. Each CDR3 is given with its conserved first and last residue. The order of the fields is J gene, V gene, clone size, D gene, CDR3 protein, CDR3 DNA. A D gene is named only where the DNA matches it firmly. A clone size is listed for some rows: how often the clone was seen (once, few, many), or a class if it is expanded.

>TRBJ2-1|TRBV5-1|NA|TRBD2
CASGASGSSYNEQFF
TGCGCCAGCGGCGCTAGCGGGAGCTCCTACAATGAGCAGTTCTTC
>TRBJ1-1|TRBV5-6|NA|TRBD1
CASSPDRTEAFF
TGTGCCAGCAGCCCGGACAGGACTGAAGCTTTCTTT
>TRBJ2-2|TRBV19|NA|TRBD2
CASSPFIGGEGRSGELFF
TGTGCCAGTAGCCCCTTTATCGGGGGGGAGGGCCGATCCGGGGAGCTGTTTTTT
>TRBJ1-1|TRBV6-5|NA|TRBD1
CASSYSGQTEAFF
TGTGCCAGCAGTTACTCGGGACAGACTGAAGCTTTCTTT
>TRBJ1-4|TRBV6-5|NA|NA
CASSYSSTTNEKLFF
TGTGCCAGCAGTTACTCGAGTACAACTAATGAAAAACTGTTTTTT
>TRBJ2-7|TRBV5-4|NA|NA
CASSVGSYEQYF
TGTGCCAGCAGCGTCGGGTCCTACGAGCAGTACTTC
>TRBJ2-1|TRBV27|NA|TRBD2
CASSLYAGSGVYNEQFF
TGTGCCAGCAGTTTATATGCCGGGAGCGGGGTCTACAATGAGCAGTTCTTC
>TRBJ1-1|TRBV5-4|NA|NA
CASSPGLAEAFF
TGTGCCAGCAGCCCTGGGTTGGCTGAAGCTTTCTTT
>TRBJ2-7|TRBV7-9|NA|TRBD2
CASSLVRGIDEQYF
TGTGCCAGCAGCTTAGTGCGGGGGATCGACGAGCAGTACTTC
>TRBJ2-1|TRBV3-1|NA|TRBD2
CASSQGSRWGGYNEQFF
TGTGCCAGCAGCCAAGGGTCCAGGTGGGGAGGGTACAATGAGCAGTTCTTC
>TRBJ2-1|TRBV30|NA|NA
CAWSPSNEQFF
TGTGCCTGGAGCCCCAGTAATGAGCAGTTCTTC
>TRBJ2-1|TRBV9|NA|TRBD2
CASSGTSGYNEQFF
TGTGCCAGCAGCGGGACTAGCGGCTACAATGAGCAGTTCTTC
>TRBJ1-2|TRBV3-1|NA|NA
CASSQEYGSLNYGYTF
TGTGCCAGCAGCCAAGAGTACGGCAGCTTGAACTATGGCTACACCTTC
>TRBJ2-7|TRBV7-8|NA|NA
CASRVGNEQYF
TGTGCCAGCAGAGTCGGGAACGAGCAGTACTTC
>TRBJ1-2|TRBV20-1|NA|TRBD1
CSARDPLTGANYGYTF
TGCAGTGCTAGAGATCCCTTGACAGGGGCCAACTATGGCTACACCTTC
>TRBJ1-1|TRBV30|NA|NA
CAWSTGMNTEAFF
TGTGCCTGGAGTACGGGAATGAACACTGAAGCTTTCTTT
>TRBJ2-7|TRBV9|NA|TRBD2
CASSVAGLAGTYEQYF
TGTGCCAGCAGCGTAGCTGGGCTAGCGGGAACCTACGAGCAGTACTTC
>TRBJ2-3|TRBV27|NA|NA
CASKPYLEGGPDTQYF
TGTGCCAGCAAACCCTACCTAGAGGGGGGCCCAGATACGCAGTATTTT
>TRBJ1-3|TRBV20-1|NA|TRBD1
CSARDASGGAGNTIYF
TGCAGTGCTAGAGATGCGTCAGGGGGTGCTGGAAACACCATATATTTT
>TRBJ2-1|TRBV7-9|NA|NA
CASSLVVTRNEQFF
TGTGCCAGCAGCTTAGTGGTCACTAGAAATGAGCAGTTCTTC
>TRBJ1-5|TRBV4-1|NA|NA
CASSQNLYSNQPQHF
TGCGCCAGCAGCCAAAACCTTTATAGCAATCAGCCCCAGCATTTT
>TRBJ1-2|TRBV6-5|NA|NA
CANRPEGTDPEGYTF
TGTGCGAACCGACCGGAGGGCACAGACCCGGAAGGCTACACCTTC
>TRBJ1-2|TRBV5-1|NA|NA
CASSLEEQGGIYGYTF
TGCGCCAGCAGCTTGGAGGAACAGGGAGGAATCTATGGCTACACCTTC
>TRBJ2-7|TRBV7-9|NA|NA
CASSLVGRASYEQYF
TGTGCCAGCAGCTTAGTAGGACGGGCCTCCTACGAGCAGTACTTC
>TRBJ2-2|TRBV12-3/TRBV12-4|NA|TRBD1
CASSSQGAYTGELFF
TGTGCCAGCAGTTCCCAGGGGGCGTACACCGGGGAGCTGTTTTTT
>TRBJ1-4|TRBV6-5|NA|TRBD1
CASSYSTGERGEKLFF
TGTGCCAGCAGTTACTCGACAGGGGAAAGAGGAGAAAAACTGTTTTTT
>TRBJ2-7|TRBV6-5|NA|TRBD2
CASSSLVAGTTYEQYF
TGTGCCAGCAGTTCCTTGGTAGCGGGCACGACCTACGAGCAGTACTTC
>TRBJ2-5|TRBV4-2|few|NA
CASSQGDGGTSQYF
TGTGCCAGCAGCCAAGGGGACGGTGGGACGTCCCAGTACTTC
>TRBJ1-5|TRBV5-6|once|NA
CASSLAIGDQPQHF
TGTGCCAGCAGCTTGGCCATAGGAGATCAGCCCCAGCATTTT
>TRBJ2-3|TRBV7-9|NA|NA
CASTPRTTDTQYF
TGTGCCAGCACTCCTCGGACCACAGATACGCAGTATTTT
>TRBJ2-7|TRBV7-8|NA|TRBD2
CASSTLAGTYEQYF
TGTGCCAGCAGCACGTTAGCGGGGACCTACGAGCAGTACTTC
>TRBJ2-2|TRBV9|NA|TRBD2
CASSPRPGTSGIPGELFF
TGTGCCAGCAGCCCTCGACCTGGGACTAGCGGGATCCCGGGGGAGCTGTTTTTT
>TRBJ2-7|TRBV27|NA|NA
CASSFLPVNSPSYEQYF
TGTGCCAGCAGTTTCCTACCGGTAAATAGCCCTTCCTACGAGCAGTACTTC
>TRBJ1-1|TRBV5-6|NA|NA
CASNSFEGPNTEAFF
TGTGCCAGCAATAGTTTTGAGGGCCCGAACACTGAAGCTTTCTTT
>TRBJ2-4|TRBV20-1|NA|NA
CSAREANLDIQYF
TGCAGTGCTAGAGAGGCAAACTTGGACATTCAGTACTTC
>TRBJ2-7|TRBV30|NA|TRBD2
CAWSIAGRQYF
TGTGCCTGGAGCATAGCGGGGAGGCAGTACTTC
>TRBJ2-1|TRBV7-3|NA|NA
CASSLREDYNEQFF
TGTGCCAGCAGCTTGCGGGAAGACTACAATGAGCAGTTCTTC
>TRBJ2-3|TRBV13|NA|NA
CASTAGRSDTQYF
TGTGCCAGCACCGCCGGGAGATCAGATACGCAGTATTTT